This T cell receptor beta chain comes out of a study of T cell responses to AZD1222 COVID-19 vaccine. Study as a whole: The analysis combined second doses at about 4 or about 12 weeks. General study points: The study found Spike-specific TCR breadth and depth rose after two AZD1222 doses. Clonal diversity may have been underestimated in mostly white British donors. The reported proportion of spike-specific TCRs targeting unmutated variant regions was nearly half.

CDR1 SGDLS and CDR2 YYNGEE come from the germline V gene. J was trimmed by 6 bases and V by 0 bases; bases with no gene match: 13. The CDR3 has 18 residues. Method: immunoSEQ multiplex PCR; TCRdb's copy keeps in-frame clones and lacks some. Among over 150,000 clones listed, roughly 90% were seen once. As to this clone: Its antigen is as yet unknown.

The sequencing used peripheral blood, collected on day 0 of AZD1222 vaccination. The chain uses TRBV9 and TRBJ2-7, with 12 bases identical to TRBD2. The sequence was collected from an adult in good health. CDR3: CASSVGLAGAIKDGEQYF. Written as DNA, the CDR3 is TGTGCCAGCAGCGTAGGACTAGCGGGGGCGATAAAGGATGGCGAGCAGTACTTC.